The clone carrying this T cell receptor (beta chain) was observed a single time. The protocol was immunoSEQ multiplex PCR, while the TCRdb copy is restricted to in-frame clones and leaves out a portion. This sample has around 140,000 clones; roughly 92% occur once, and the top ten carry less than 6%. The V end lost 2 bases, the J end lost 4 bases, and 5 bases lay between the germline ends. CDR3 length: 12 amino acids. The germline gives CDR1 MGHRA, CDR2 YSYEKL. The sample originates from a study of control samples from healthy donors and cancer patients. This clonotype was obtained from a young man in good health. This chain uses TRBV4-1 with TRBJ1-1; D call uncertain. The sequenced sample was blood. The CDR3 region has the DNA TGCGCCAGCAGCCAAACGGGCACTGAAGCTTTCTTT. Residues: CASSQTGTEAFF.